These T cell receptor beta chains were read from a single sample in a study of cytomegalovirus exposure and HLA in healthy donors. The repertoire was sequenced with immunoSEQ multiplex PCR; TCRdb's copy has only in-frame clones and lacks some. The sample contains about 86,000 clones, approximately 74% of which appear only once. The sequencing sample was made of PBMCs. Receptors were obtained from a woman between 45 and 65 years old in good health and CMV-seropositive. CDR3s include the opening cysteine and the closing phenylalanine or tryptophan. A D gene is named only where the DNA matches it firmly. Part of the rows lack a size; the others show once, few, many or a class for expanded clones.

D	J	size	V	CDR3	DNA
NA	TRBJ1-4	NA	TRBV7-8	CASSAQSLSTNEKLFF	TGTGCCAGCAGCGCACAGAGTCTCTCAACTAATGAAAAACTGTTTTTT
NA	TRBJ1-2	NA	TRBV19	CASSIPRDIYGYTF	TGTGCCAGTAGTATCCCCCGGGACATCTATGGCTACACCTTC
TRBD1	TRBJ2-2	NA	TRBV11-1	CASSSQGGRNTGELFF	TGTGCCAGCAGCTCACAGGGGGGCAGGAACACCGGGGAGCTGTTTTTT
NA	TRBJ2-3	many	TRBV30	CAWSVPGADTQYF	TGTGCCTGGAGTGTACCGGGAGCAGATACGCAGTATTTT
TRBD1	TRBJ1-1	NA	TRBV5-1	CASSLGGQVNTEAFF	TGCGCCAGCAGCTTGGGGGGACAGGTGAACACTGAAGCTTTCTTT
NA	TRBJ2-2	NA	TRBV7-9	CASSSGTGELFF	TGTGCCAGCAGCTCGGGCACCGGGGAGCTGTTTTTT
NA	TRBJ2-3	NA	TRBV27	CASSLKGGGYTDTQYF	TGTGCCAGCAGTTTAAAAGGAGGCGGTTACACAGATACGCAGTATTTT
NA	TRBJ1-1	NA	TRBV29-1	CRIQVNTEAFF	TGCAGAATCCAGGTGAACACTGAAGCTTTCTTT
NA	TRBJ2-7	many	TRBV28	CASSSLQGRNEQYF	TGTGCCAGCAGTTCTCTACAGGGACGGAACGAGCAGTACTTC
NA	TRBJ2-3	NA	TRBV18	CASSSLRGSSSTDTQYF	TGTGCCAGCTCTTCCCTTCGAGGGAGCTCTAGCACAGATACGCAGTATTTT
NA	TRBJ1-2	NA	TRBV5-8	CASSILTQPRGGYTF	TGTGCCAGCAGCATACTCACGCAACCCCGCGGAGGCTACACCTTC
NA	TRBJ2-7	NA	TRBV7-9	CASSSSRVEQYF	TGTGCCAGCAGCTCCTCCAGGGTCGAGCAGTACTTC
NA	TRBJ1-4	NA	TRBV2	CASRSRGSEKLFF	TGTGCCAGCAGGTCGCGGGGTTCTGAAAAACTGTTTTTT
TRBD2	TRBJ2-3	NA	TRBV7-9	CASSSRTRPLDTQYF	TGTGCCAGCAGCTCTAGGACTAGGCCACTCGATACGCAGTATTTT
NA	TRBJ2-1	NA	TRBV30	CAWSVRRGRVF	TGTGCCTGGAGTGTACGGAGAGGGCGGGTCTTC
NA	TRBJ1-5	NA	TRBV29-1	CSVIVGGVGQPQHF	TGCAGCGTTATTGTGGGGGGGGTAGGACAGCCCCAGCATTTT
NA	TRBJ2-7	NA	TRBV7-8	CASSSRQYEQYF	TGTGCCAGCAGCTCTCGACAGTACGAGCAGTACTTC
TRBD2	TRBJ2-3	NA	TRBV9	CASSVVDGRGTDTQYF	TGTGCCAGCAGCGTAGTCGACGGGAGGGGGACAGATACGCAGTATTTT
NA	TRBJ2-2	NA	TRBV2	CASRPTSSGGELFF	TGTGCCAGCAGACCTACTAGCTCCGGCGGGGAGCTGTTTTTT
NA	TRBJ2-7	NA	TRBV7-7	CASSLGGPGDYEQYF	TGTGCTAGCAGCTTAGGAGGGCCGGGGGACTACGAGCAGTACTTC